This T cell receptor (beta chain) was recovered during a study of blood T cell repertoires in COVID-19. Overall study context: Samples taken during acute and convalescent COVID-19 were collected in the United States, Italy and Spain. Sample material is recorded as cDNA or gDNA derived from T cells, B-cell-depleted T cells, or PBMCs.

Produced via immunoSEQ multiplex PCR; TCRdb's table is partial and in-frame only. This sample has about 180,000 clones, with more than 65% found just once. Participants were aged roughly 18 to 100 years from around 24 US areas. Assignments of participants to cohorts depended upon their own reported clinical history. Material: PBMCs or T cells enriched from blood (not recorded which). The origin of this receptor is a man aged 55 to 70 who had recovered from COVID-19.

The CDR3 loop is CASSLESSNQETQYF. The CDR3 DNA reads TGCGCCAGCAGCTTGGAGTCTAGCAATCAAGAGACCCAGTACTTC. The V and J genes are TRBV5-1 and TRBJ2-5; tentative D call: TRBD2 (5 bases). V was clipped by 0 bases and J by 2 bases, with 11 bases between them. The germline V gene has CDR1 SGHRS and CDR2 YFSETQ. This CDR3 region has 15 residues.